This TCR beta chain was sequenced for a study of blood T cell repertoires in COVID-19. Whole-study context: Acute and convalescent COVID-19 samples came from the United States, Italy and Spain. In each case, the material was cDNA or gDNA derived from T cells, B-cell-depleted T cells, or PBMCs.

Original analysis: Amplified reference gene primers provided the basis for estimating nucleated cell counts. Repertoires were generated with immunoSEQ multiplex PCR, while TCRdb's copy carries only in-frame clones and drops some. The V and J calls and clone size were taken over from that table, and D and trimming were inferred from the DNA. This table holds about 180,000 clones, approximately 83% found once. Sample: peripheral blood. The clonotype was recovered from a human donor with active or convalescent COVID-19. The donor label of this sample is uncertain.

The CDR3 DNA sequence: TGTGCCAGCAGCCAACAGCGGGGGGTGAACACCGGGGAGCTGTTTTTT. This encodes CASSQQRGVNTGELFF. This chain links TRBV7-2 with TRBJ2-2, with 9 bases that match TRBD2. The CDR3 has 16 residues. V was pared by 5 bases and J by 1 base, with 5 bases of the junction left unmatched. Germline V gene sequence: CDR1 SGHTA, CDR2 FQGNSA.